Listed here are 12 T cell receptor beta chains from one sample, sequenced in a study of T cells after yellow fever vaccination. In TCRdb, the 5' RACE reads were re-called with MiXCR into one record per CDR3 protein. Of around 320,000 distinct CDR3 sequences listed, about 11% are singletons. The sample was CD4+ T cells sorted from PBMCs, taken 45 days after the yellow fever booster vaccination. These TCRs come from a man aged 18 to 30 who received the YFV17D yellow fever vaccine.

CDR3 sequence reads: CASSQMRQGPYMNTEAFF. CDR3 coding DNA: TGTGCCAGCAGCCAGATGAGACAGGGGCCCTACATGAACACTGAAGCTTTCTTT. The chain joins TRBV3-1 to TRBJ1-1; 8 nucleotides match TRBD1. CDR3 length equals 18 residues. J gave up 0 bases and V 3 bases, and 12 bases lay outside the gene matches. Germline CDR1 and CDR2: LGHDT and YNNKEL (reference sequence).

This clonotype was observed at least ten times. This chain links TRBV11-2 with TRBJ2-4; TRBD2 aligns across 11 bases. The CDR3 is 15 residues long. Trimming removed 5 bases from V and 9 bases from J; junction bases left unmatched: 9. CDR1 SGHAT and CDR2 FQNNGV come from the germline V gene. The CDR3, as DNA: TGTGCCAGCAGCGAAAATAGCGGGGGGGTCGGCATTCAGTACTTC. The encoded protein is CASSENSGGVGIQYF.

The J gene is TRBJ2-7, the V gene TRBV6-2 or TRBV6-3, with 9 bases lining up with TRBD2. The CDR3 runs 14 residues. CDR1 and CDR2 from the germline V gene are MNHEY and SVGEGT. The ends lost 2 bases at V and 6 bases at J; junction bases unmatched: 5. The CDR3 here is CASSYGGGASEQYV. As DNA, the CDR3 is TGTGCCAGCAGTTACGGCGGGGGGGCCAGCGAGCAGTACGTC.

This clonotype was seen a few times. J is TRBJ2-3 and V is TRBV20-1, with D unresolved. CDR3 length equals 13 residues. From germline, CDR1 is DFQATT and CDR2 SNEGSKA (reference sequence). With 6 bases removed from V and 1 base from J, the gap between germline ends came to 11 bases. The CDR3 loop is CSATDTRTDTQYF. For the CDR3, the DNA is TGCAGTGCCACCGACACCCGCACAGATACGCAGTATTTT.

DNA for the CDR3: TGCAGTGCTAGTCCCCAAGCGGGGGGCACTTACGAGCAGTACTTC. This sequence encodes CSASPQAGGTYEQYF. This sequence joins TRBV20-1 and TRBJ2-7; TRBD2 aligns across 9 bases. Trimming cost V 3 bases and J 4 bases; bases outside gene matches: 10. The CDR3 runs 15 residues. The germline V gene has CDR1 DFQATT and CDR2 SNEGSKA (reference sequence).

CDR3 nucleotides: TGTGCCAGCAGCGCGGGGCAGGTCGGGGAGACCCAGTACTTC. This gives the protein CASSAGQVGETQYF. The chain uses TRBV14 and TRBJ2-5, with D perhaps TRBD2 (6 bases). The V gene's germline CDR1 is SGHDN and CDR2 FVKESK. Trimming took 5 bases from V and 5 from J, leaving 15 bases between them. This CDR3 has 14 residues.

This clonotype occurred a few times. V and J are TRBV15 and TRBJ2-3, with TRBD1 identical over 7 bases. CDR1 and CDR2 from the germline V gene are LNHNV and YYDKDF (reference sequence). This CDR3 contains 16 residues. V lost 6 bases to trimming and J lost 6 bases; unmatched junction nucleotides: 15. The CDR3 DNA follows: TGTGCCACCAGGAGGAAGGGGGCCTACCCCGAGGATACGCAGTATTTT. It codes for CATRRKGAYPEDTQYF.

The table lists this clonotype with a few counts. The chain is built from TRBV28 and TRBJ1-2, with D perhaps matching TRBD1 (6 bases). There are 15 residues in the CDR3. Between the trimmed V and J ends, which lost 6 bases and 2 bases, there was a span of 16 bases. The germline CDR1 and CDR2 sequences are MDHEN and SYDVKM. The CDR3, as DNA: TGTGCCAGCAGCAGCCGGGGGCAGGCGAACTATGGCTACACCTTC. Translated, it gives CASSSRGQANYGYTF.

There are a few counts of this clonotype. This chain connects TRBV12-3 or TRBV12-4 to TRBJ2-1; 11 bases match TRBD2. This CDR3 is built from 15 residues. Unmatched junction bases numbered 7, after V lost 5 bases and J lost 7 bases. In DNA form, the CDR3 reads TGTGCCAGCAGTATTATAGCGGGGGGGAGTAATGAGCAGTTCTTC. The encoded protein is CASSIIAGGSNEQFF.

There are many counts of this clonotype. CDR3 nucleotide sequence: TGTGCCAGCAGCCCCCGCCGGGGGGGGGGGCAGTATTTT. Encoded protein: CASSPRRGGGQYF. The V gene is TRBV7-3, the J gene TRBJ2-3; 8 bases line up with TRBD2. This CDR3 contains 13 residues. The junction had 9 bases not matched to a gene; V was cut back by 5 bases and J by 11 bases. CDR1 is SGHTA and CDR2 is FQGTGA in the germline V gene.

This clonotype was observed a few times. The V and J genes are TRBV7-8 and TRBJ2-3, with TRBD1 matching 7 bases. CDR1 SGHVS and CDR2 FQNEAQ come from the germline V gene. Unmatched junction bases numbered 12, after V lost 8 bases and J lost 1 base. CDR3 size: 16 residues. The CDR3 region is CASSRTPGQRTDTQYF. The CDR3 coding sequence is TGTGCCAGCTCACGAACACCGGGACAGCGCACAGATACGCAGTATTTT.

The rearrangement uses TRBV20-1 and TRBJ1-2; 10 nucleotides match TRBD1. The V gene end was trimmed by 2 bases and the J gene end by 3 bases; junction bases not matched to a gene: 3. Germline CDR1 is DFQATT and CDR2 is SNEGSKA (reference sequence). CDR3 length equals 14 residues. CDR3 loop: CSARRTGGYYGYTF. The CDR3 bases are TGCAGTGCTAGAAGGACAGGGGGATACTATGGCTACACCTTC.